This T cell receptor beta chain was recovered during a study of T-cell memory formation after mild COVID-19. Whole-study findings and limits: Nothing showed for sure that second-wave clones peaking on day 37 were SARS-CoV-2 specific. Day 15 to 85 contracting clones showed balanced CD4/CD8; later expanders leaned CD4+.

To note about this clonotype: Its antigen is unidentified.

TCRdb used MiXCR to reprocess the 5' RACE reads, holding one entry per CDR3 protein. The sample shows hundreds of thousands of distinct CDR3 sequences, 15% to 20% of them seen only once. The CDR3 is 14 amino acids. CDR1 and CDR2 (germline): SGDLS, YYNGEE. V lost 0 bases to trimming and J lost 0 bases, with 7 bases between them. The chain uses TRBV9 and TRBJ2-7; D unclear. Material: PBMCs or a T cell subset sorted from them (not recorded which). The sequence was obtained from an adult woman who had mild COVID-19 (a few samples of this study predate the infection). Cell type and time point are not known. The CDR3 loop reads CASSVAWGSYEQYF. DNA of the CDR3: TGTGCCAGCAGCGTAGCGTGGGGCTCCTACGAGCAGTACTTC.